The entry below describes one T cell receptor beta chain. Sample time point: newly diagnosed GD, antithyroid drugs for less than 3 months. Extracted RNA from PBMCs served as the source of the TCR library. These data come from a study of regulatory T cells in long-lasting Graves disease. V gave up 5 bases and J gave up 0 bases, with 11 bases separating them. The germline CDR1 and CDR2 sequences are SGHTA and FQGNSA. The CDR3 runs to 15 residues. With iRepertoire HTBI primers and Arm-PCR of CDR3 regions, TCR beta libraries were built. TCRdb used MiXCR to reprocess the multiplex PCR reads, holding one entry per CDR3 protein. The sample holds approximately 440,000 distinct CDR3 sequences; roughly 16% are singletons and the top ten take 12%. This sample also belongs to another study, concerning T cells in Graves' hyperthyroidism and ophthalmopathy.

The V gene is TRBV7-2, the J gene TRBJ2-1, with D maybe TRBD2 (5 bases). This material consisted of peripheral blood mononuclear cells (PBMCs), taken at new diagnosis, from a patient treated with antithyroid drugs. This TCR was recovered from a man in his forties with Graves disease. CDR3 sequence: CASSTRRVSYNEQFF. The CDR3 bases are TGTGCCAGCAGCACGCGGCGGGTCTCCTACAATGAGCAGTTCTTC.